Following are 9 T cell receptor beta chains from one sample sequenced in a study of regulatory T cells in long-lasting Graves disease. The time point denotes: persistent/refractory GD, antithyroid drugs over 5 years with positive TRAb. The authors made the TCR library using RNA they extracted from PBMCs. Libraries of TCR beta came from iRepertoire HTBI primers plus Arm-PCR of CDR3 regions. TCRdb analysed the multiplex PCR reads with MiXCR anew, one entry per CDR3 protein. The data contain around 430,000 distinct CDR3 sequences, less than 25% of them seen just once; the ten biggest clones take up around 13%. The specimen comprised peripheral blood mononuclear cells (PBMCs), sampled when the disease was refractory, from a patient treated with antithyroid drugs. All receptors come from a female donor with Graves disease.

The chain recombines TRBV12-3 or TRBV12-4 with TRBJ2-1, with 11 bases aligning to TRBD2. J was trimmed by 4 bases and V by 5 bases; bases with no gene match: 10. There are 17 residues in the CDR3. The CDR3 region is CASSLTSGGLVYNEQFF. The CDR3 DNA reads as TGTGCCAGCAGTCTTACTAGCGGGGGCCTGGTTTACAATGAGCAGTTCTTC.

V usage is TRBV5-1 and J usage is TRBJ1-2; D is unresolved. This CDR3 comprises 13 residues. Germline-derived CDR1 and CDR2 are SGHRS and YFSETQ. V lost 4 bases and J lost 4, with 11 bases in between. The CDR3 loop reads CASSEVEAYGYTF. CDR3 nucleotide sequence: TGCGCCAGCAGCGAAGTAGAGGCCTATGGCTACACCTTC.

This clonotype was recorded a few times. The V call is TRBV19, the J call TRBJ1-5; TRBD1 is a possible D gene (5 bases). The CDR3 is made up of 16 amino acids. Germline-derived CDR1 and CDR2 are LNHDA and SQIVND (reference sequence). The V gene lost 8 bases and the J gene lost 0 bases, with 17 bases spanning the gap. CDR3 nucleotide sequence: TGTGCCAGTGACCGGGACGGAACATTTAGCAATCAGCCCCAGCATTTT. Its protein product is CASDRDGTFSNQPQHF.

This clonotype was detected many times. This chain uses TRBV2 with TRBJ1-6, with D possibly being TRBD1 (6 bases). The CDR3 loop spans 14 amino acids. Germline CDR1 and CDR2: SNHLY and FYNNEI. Trimming removed 6 bases from V and 5 bases from J, with 11 bases in between. CDR3 sequence reads: CASRRDTNNSPLHF. The CDR3 coding sequence is TGTGCCAGCAGGCGGGACACAAATAATTCACCCCTCCACTTT.

This clonotype has a count of ten or more. The chain recombines TRBV6-1 with TRBJ2-7; TRBD2 matches at 12 bases. Germline V gene sequence: CDR1 MNHNS, CDR2 SASEGT. The trim removed 7 bases at V and 4 bases at J, leaving 14 bases unmatched. This CDR3 comprises 17 residues. For the CDR3, the DNA is TGTGCCAGCACCGATTGGACTAGCGGGAACCAGGCGTACGAGCAGTACTTC. Translation: CASTDWTSGNQAYEQYF.

In the case of this clonotype: This clone may be a read error of a much larger clone one base away. The chain couples TRBV27 to TRBJ1-6; D may be TRBD1 (6 bases). This CDR3 has 13 amino acids. CDR1 and CDR2 from the germline V gene are MNHEY and SMNVEV (reference sequence). CDR3 sequence (DNA): TGTGCCAGCAGTACTATGGACAGCCCACCCCTCTACTTT. Its protein product is CASSTMDSPPLYF.

The V gene is TRBV12-5, the J gene TRBJ1-2; TRBD1 matches 10 bases. With V trimmed by 4 bases and J by 7 bases, 12 bases remained unmatched. Germline V gene data show CDR1 as LGHNT and CDR2 as FRNRAP. The CDR3 length is 16 residues. As DNA, the CDR3 is TGTGCTAGTGGTTCCTCGCGGACAGGGGGTAGCTTTGGCTACACCTTC. Protein sequence: CASGSSRTGGSFGYTF.

This clonotype was detected many times. J is TRBJ1-2 and V is TRBV12-3 or TRBV12-4; possibly TRBD1 for D (5 bases). The V gene lost 6 bases and the J gene lost 7 bases, with 15 bases spanning the gap. CDR3 length: 13 residues. CDR3 loop: CASSLTGGRGYTF. As DNA, the CDR3 is TGTGCCAGCAGCTTAACGGGGGGACGTGGCTACACCTTC.

This clonotype was seen repeatedly, ten times or more. The chain carries TRBV6-1 and TRBJ2-5; the D call may be TRBD1 or TRBD2 (6 bases each). The CDR3 totals 12 residues. Germline CDR1 MNHNS, CDR2 SASEGT. Trimming took 8 bases from V and 4 from J, leaving 11 bases between them. CDR3 residues: CASQGGGETQYF. For the CDR3, the DNA is TGTGCCAGCCAAGGGGGAGGAGAGACCCAGTACTTC.